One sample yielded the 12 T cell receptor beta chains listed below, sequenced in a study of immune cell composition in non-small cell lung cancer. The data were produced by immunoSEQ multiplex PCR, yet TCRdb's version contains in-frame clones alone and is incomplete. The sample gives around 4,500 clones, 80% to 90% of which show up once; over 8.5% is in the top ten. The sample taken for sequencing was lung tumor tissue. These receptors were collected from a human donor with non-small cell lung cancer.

The CDR3 reads CAWSKTGKKGFF. CDR3 nucleotides: TGTGCCTGGAGCAAGACAGGGAAGAAGGGGTTTTTT. The J gene is TRBJ1-4, the V gene TRBV30; 7 bases map to TRBD1. This CDR3 is 12 amino acids long. V was pared by 3 bases and J by 16 bases, with 11 bases of the junction left unmatched. Germline loops: CDR1 GTSNPN, CDR2 SVGIG (reference sequence).

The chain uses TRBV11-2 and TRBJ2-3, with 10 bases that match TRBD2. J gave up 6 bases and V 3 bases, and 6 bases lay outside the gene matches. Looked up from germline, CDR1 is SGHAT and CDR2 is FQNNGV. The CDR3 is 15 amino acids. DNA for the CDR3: TGTGCCAGCAGCTTCCGGACTAGCGGCGAGGATACGCAGTATTTT. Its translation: CASSFRTSGEDTQYF.

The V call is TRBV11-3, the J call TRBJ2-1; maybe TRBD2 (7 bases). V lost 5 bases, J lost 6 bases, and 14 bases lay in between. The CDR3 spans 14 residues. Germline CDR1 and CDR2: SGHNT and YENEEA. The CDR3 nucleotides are TGTGCCAGCAGCCGGGGGAGGGGGGGCAATGAGCAGTTCTTC. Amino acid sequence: CASSRGRGGNEQFF.

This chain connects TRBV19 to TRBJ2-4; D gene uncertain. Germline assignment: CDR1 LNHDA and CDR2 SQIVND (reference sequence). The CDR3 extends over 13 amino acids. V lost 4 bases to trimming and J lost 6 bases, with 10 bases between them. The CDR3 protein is CASSNPPRNIQYF. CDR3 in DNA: TGTGCCAGTAGTAACCCCCCGCGAAACATTCAGTACTTC.

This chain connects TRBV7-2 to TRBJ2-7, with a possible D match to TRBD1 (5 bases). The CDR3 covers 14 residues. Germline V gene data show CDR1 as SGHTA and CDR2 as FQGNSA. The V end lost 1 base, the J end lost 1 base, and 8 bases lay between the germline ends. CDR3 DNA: TGTGCCAGCAGCTTAGACAGGCTTTCCTACGAGCAGTACTTC. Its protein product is CASSLDRLSYEQYF.

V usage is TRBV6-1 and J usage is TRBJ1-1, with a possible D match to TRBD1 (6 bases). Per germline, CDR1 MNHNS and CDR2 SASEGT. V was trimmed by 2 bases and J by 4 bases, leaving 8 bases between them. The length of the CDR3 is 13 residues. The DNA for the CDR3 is TGTGCCAGCAGTGAATCCAGGGGCACTGAAGCTTTCTTT. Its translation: CASSESRGTEAFF.

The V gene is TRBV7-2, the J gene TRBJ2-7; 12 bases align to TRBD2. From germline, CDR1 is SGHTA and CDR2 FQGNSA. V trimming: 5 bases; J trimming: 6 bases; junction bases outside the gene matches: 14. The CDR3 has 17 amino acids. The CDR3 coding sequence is TGTGCCAGCAGCCTCCGGACTAGCGGGATGGGGGGGGCCGAGCAGTACTTC. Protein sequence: CASSLRTSGMGGAEQYF.

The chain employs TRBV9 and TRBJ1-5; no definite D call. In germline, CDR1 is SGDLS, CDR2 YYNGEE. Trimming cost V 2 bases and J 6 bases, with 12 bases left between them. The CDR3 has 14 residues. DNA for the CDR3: TGTGCCAGCAGCGTGGGGAGGTCTTCTCAGCCCCAGCATTTT. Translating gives CASSVGRSSQPQHF.

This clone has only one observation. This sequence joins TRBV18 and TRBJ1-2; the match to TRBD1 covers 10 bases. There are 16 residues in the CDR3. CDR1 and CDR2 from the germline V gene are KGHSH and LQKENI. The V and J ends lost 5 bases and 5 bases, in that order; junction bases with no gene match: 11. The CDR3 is CASSSPGTGEGYGYTF. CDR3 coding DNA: TGTGCCAGCTCATCCCCCGGGACAGGGGAAGGGTATGGCTACACCTTC.

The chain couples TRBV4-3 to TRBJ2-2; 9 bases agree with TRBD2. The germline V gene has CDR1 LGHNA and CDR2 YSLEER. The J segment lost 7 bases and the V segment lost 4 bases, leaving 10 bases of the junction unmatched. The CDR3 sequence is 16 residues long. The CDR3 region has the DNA TGCGCCAGCAGCCCGACTAGCGGAGCCTTTCGCGGGGAGCTGTTTTTT. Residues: CASSPTSGAFRGELFF.

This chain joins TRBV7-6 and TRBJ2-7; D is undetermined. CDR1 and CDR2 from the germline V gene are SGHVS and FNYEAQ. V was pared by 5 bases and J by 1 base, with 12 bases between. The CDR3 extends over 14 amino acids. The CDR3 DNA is TGTGCCAGCAGCGTAGATTCTTTTTCCTACGAGCAGTACTTC. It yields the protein CASSVDSFSYEQYF. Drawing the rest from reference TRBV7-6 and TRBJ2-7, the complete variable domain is GAGVSQSPRYKVTKRGQDVALRCDPISGHVSLYWYRQALGQGPEFLTYFNYEAQQDKSGLPNDRFSAERPEGSISTLTIQRTEQRDSAMYRCASSVDSFSYEQYFGPGTRLTVT.

CDR3 nucleotides: TGTGCCAGCAGTGGGGGTCTTCGAGCAGGGCTCAATCATCGAAATCAGCCCCAGCATTTT. Translated, it gives CASSGGLRAGLNHRNQPQHF. The V and J genes are TRBV6-1 and TRBJ1-5; possibly TRBD1 for D (5 bases). Trimming took off 4 bases at V and 4 bases at J, with 29 bases between the two ends. CDR3 length: 20 amino acids. Per the germline V gene, CDR1 is MNHNS and CDR2 is SASEGT.